This note documents a single T cell receptor (beta chain) sequence. Its antigen is still unknown. This specimen belongs to a study of identical twins. Findings and limits, study-wide: Compared with models, monozygotic twins showed more out-of-frame TCR alpha sharing. The study based its conclusions on cross-sectional statistical analysis and did not follow the same donors.

V lost 6 bases, J lost 11 bases, and 4 bases stayed unmatched. CDR3 length: 12 residues. Unique molecular identifiers were present on the cDNA, and a universal primer site came from template switching. Each CDR3 protein is one row after TCRdb ran MiXCR on the 5' RACE reads. The sample yields 200,000 to 250,000 distinct CDR3 sequences, around 8% seen once. The data also belong to a second study, concerning yellow fever vaccine responses in identical twins.

Sequencing was done on a sample of memory (CD45RO+) T cells sorted from blood. The receptor comes from a woman under 30 in good health. V usage is TRBV12-3 or TRBV12-4 and J usage is TRBJ1-6; 7 nucleotides line up with TRBD1. CDR3 region: CASSLQGTPLHF. DNA for the CDR3: TGTGCCAGCAGCCTACAGGGGACACCCCTCCACTTT.